What follows are 2 T cell receptor beta chains derived from one specimen sequenced in a study of blood T cell repertoires in COVID-19. Some clones are missing from TCRdb's copy, which holds only in-frame ones; the method was immunoSEQ multiplex PCR. The sample has about 88,000 clones; nearly 90% are singletons. The sequenced material came from peripheral blood. These receptors all stem from a woman over 75 with active COVID-19.

This clone came up a few times. The rearrangement joins TRBV3-1 (or the pseudogene TRBV3-2) to TRBJ2-5; weak D call: TRBD2 (7 bases). CDR3 length: 13 residues. Trimming removed 7 bases from V and 5 bases from J, with 14 bases in between. CDR1 is LGHDT, CDR2 YNNKEL, per germline (reference sequence). The CDR3 loop is CASIPKGGETQYF. The CDR3, as DNA: TGTGCCAGCATCCCCAAGGGGGGGGAGACCCAGTACTTC.

The rearrangement joins TRBV28 to TRBJ2-7; 9 bases fit TRBD1. Unmatched junction bases numbered 10, after V lost 5 bases and J lost 5 bases. The CDR3 covers 15 residues. Germline V gene lookup returns CDR1 MDHEN and CDR2 SYDVKM. CDR3 sequence: CASSISGTGRHEQYF. In DNA, the CDR3 is TGTGCCAGCAGTATCTCAGGGACAGGGAGGCACGAGCAGTACTTC.